This TCR beta chain was observed in a study of cytomegalovirus exposure and HLA in healthy donors. The CDR3 is made up of 15 amino acids. CDR1 and CDR2 (germline): SGHRS, YFSETQ. V dropped 7 bases and J dropped 0; count of bases not matched to a gene: 7. Primers: 60 Vbeta forward and 13 Jbeta reverse. Produced via immunoSEQ multiplex PCR; TCRdb's table is partial and in-frame only. This table has under 250,000 clones, 79% appearing once. The TCR comes from a woman aged 25 to 39 in good health and CMV-seropositive. Material: PBMCs. This chain links TRBV5-1 with TRBJ2-1, with 7 nucleotides matching TRBD2. The CDR3 spells CASRDYRTSYNEQFF. CDR3 DNA sequence: TGCGCCAGCCGGGACTACCGAACCTCCTACAATGAGCAGTTCTTC.